These 22 T cell receptor beta chains share one sample of origin, sequenced in a study of CD8 T cells in ankylosing spondylitis. MiXCR, applied by TCRdb to the 5' RACE reads, yields one record per CDR3 protein. The sample carries some 340,000 distinct CDR3 sequences, roughly 14% recorded once. Sequenced: blood, either unsorted or a sorted T cell fraction (not recorded which). The receptors shown here come from a male donor with ankylosing spondylitis or in good health (not recorded which).

The chain links TRBV10-1 to TRBJ2-5; D not resolved. Trimming left V 0 bases short and J 5 bases short, with 13 bases between. The length of the CDR3 is 15 residues. In germline, CDR1 is WNHNN, CDR2 SYGVQD (reference sequence). The CDR3 sequence: CASSESKGLRETQYF. In DNA form, the CDR3 reads TGCGCCAGCAGTGAGTCGAAGGGCCTAAGGGAGACCCAGTACTTC.

The table lists this clonotype with a few counts. The chain couples TRBV4-1 to TRBJ1-3; TRBD1 matches at 8 bases. V trimming: 2 bases; J trimming: 0 bases; junction bases outside the gene matches: 3. The CDR3 runs to 16 residues. CDR1 MGHRA and CDR2 YSYEKL come from the germline V gene. The CDR3 nucleotides are TGCGCCAGCAGCCAAAGGCAGGGGGCCTCTGGAAACACCATATATTTT. Translating gives CASSQRQGASGNTIYF.

This clonotype showed up just a few times. This chain connects TRBV20-1 to TRBJ2-1; tentatively, D is TRBD2 (5 bases). V was trimmed by 3 bases and J by 3 bases, leaving 9 bases between them. The CDR3 spans 13 residues. The germline V gene encodes CDR1 DFQATT and CDR2 SNEGSKA (reference sequence). The CDR3 is CSASRDDYNEQFF. CDR3 DNA sequence: TGCAGTGCTAGTCGGGATGACTACAATGAGCAGTTCTTC.

The CDR3, as DNA: TGTGCCATCAGTTCTGGACTAGCGGCTTACAATGAGCAGTTCTTC. This gives the protein CAISSGLAAYNEQFF. V usage is TRBV10-3 and J usage is TRBJ2-1; 10 nucleotides match TRBD2. The CDR3 consists of 15 residues. CDR1 and CDR2 (germline): ENHRY, SYGVKD. V trimming: 5 bases; J trimming: 4 bases; junction bases outside the gene matches: 5.

This clonotype turned up a few times. This chain uses TRBV10-3 with TRBJ1-2; a possible D gene is TRBD1 (5 bases). Germline loops: CDR1 ENHRY, CDR2 SYGVKD. The CDR3 has 15 amino acids. Trimming pared 2 bases from V and 4 bases from J, leaving 14 bases between. The DNA for the CDR3 is TGTGCCATCAGTGAGAATTCACAGGACCCCTATGGCTACACCTTC. The encoded protein is CAISENSQDPYGYTF.

This clonotype was counted a few times. This chain uses TRBV20-1 with TRBJ2-5; 11 bases line up with TRBD2. CDR1 is DFQATT, CDR2 SNEGSKA, per germline (reference sequence). CDR3 length equals 15 residues. Germline trimming cut 1 base from V and 3 bases from J; bases unmatched to any gene: 4. The CDR3 region has the DNA TGCAGTGCTAGAGGGGGGACTAGCGGTAAAGAGACCCAGTACTTC. Protein product: CSARGGTSGKETQYF.

This clonotype came up a few times. The chain recombines TRBV12-3 or TRBV12-4 with TRBJ2-3; 12 nucleotides line up with TRBD2. The V gene end was trimmed by 5 bases and the J gene end by 0 bases; junction bases not matched to a gene: 15. This CDR3 is 20 amino acids long. CDR3 in DNA: TGTGCCAGCAGTCCCGGACTAGCGGGGCATTCCATGACTAGCACAGATACGCAGTATTTT. It codes for CASSPGLAGHSMTSTDTQYF.

This clonotype was seen a handful of times. The genes are TRBV12-3 or TRBV12-4 and TRBJ2-7, with unresolved D. This CDR3 is 12 amino acids long. Trimming pared 5 bases from V and 3 bases from J, leaving 8 bases between. The CDR3 loop is CASSTRVYEQYF. CDR3 sequence (DNA): TGTGCCAGCAGTACCCGGGTCTACGAGCAGTACTTC.

This clonotype was observed a few times. The V call is TRBV6-2 or TRBV6-3, the J call TRBJ2-7; D perhaps matches TRBD2 (7 bases). Germline V lookup: CDR1 MNHEY, CDR2 SVGEGT. This CDR3 has 13 amino acids. Trimming pared 6 bases from V and 3 bases from J, leaving 12 bases between. In DNA form, the CDR3 reads TGTGCCAGCAGCCGGGGGGCAGACTACGAGCAGTACTTC. This encodes CASSRGADYEQYF.

Only a few counts were recorded for this clonotype. V usage is TRBV12-3 or TRBV12-4 and J usage is TRBJ2-7, with D unclear. The CDR3 runs to 14 residues. Trimming removed 4 bases at V and 1 base at J, with 11 bases between. CDR3 bases: TGTGCCAGCAGTTCACTGGTCCTGTCCTACGAGCAGTACTTC. Protein sequence: CASSSLVLSYEQYF.

Only a few counts were recorded for this clonotype. This rearrangement joins TRBV3-1 to TRBJ2-7; D is unresolved. This CDR3 has 12 residues. V gave up 4 bases and J gave up 4 bases, with 8 bases separating them. CDR1 is LGHDT, CDR2 YNNKEL, per germline (reference sequence). As DNA, the CDR3 is TGTGCCAGCAGCCCCGGGTGGTACGAGCAGTACTTC. It is translated as CASSPGWYEQYF.

The J gene is TRBJ1-1, the V gene TRBV2; a possible D gene is TRBD1 (5 bases). CDR1 and CDR2 (germline): SNHLY, FYNNEI. The CDR3 extends over 14 amino acids. Between the trimmed V and J ends, which lost 6 bases and 5 bases, there was a span of 16 bases. CDR3 nucleotide sequence: TGTGCCAGCAGGGGGGTTGGGCCCAGTACTGAAGCTTTCTTT. Its translation is CASRGVGPSTEAFF.

The J gene is TRBJ2-3, the V gene TRBV4-1; 9 positions match TRBD1. CDR1 is MGHRA, CDR2 YSYEKL, per germline. This CDR3 has 15 amino acids. V gave up 4 bases and J gave up 0 bases; unmatched junction bases: 2. The DNA for the CDR3 is TGCGCCAGCAGCCGCGGACAGGGGAGCACAGATACGCAGTATTTT. Translating it yields CASSRGQGSTDTQYF.

This clonotype was recorded many times. The CDR3 DNA is TGTGCCAGCAGTTCCGAGACCAGCCCCTACAATGAGCAGTTCTTC. As protein: CASSSETSPYNEQFF. The chain couples TRBV12-3 or TRBV12-4 to TRBJ2-1, with no clear D. Trimming removed 4 bases from V and 2 bases from J, with 12 bases in between. The CDR3 runs 15 residues.

The J gene is TRBJ2-4, the V gene TRBV20-1; 9 bases match TRBD1. Germline V gives CDR1 DFQATT, CDR2 SNEGSKA (reference sequence). The CDR3 contains 13 residues. V lost 6 bases and J lost 4; bases outside the gene matches: 4. The CDR3 loop reads CSAPGTGKNIQYF. The DNA of the CDR3 is TGCAGTGCCCCCGGGACAGGGAAAAACATTCAGTACTTC.

This chain joins TRBV6-5 and TRBJ2-7, with 15 nucleotides matching TRBD2. Unmatched junction bases numbered 7, after V lost 4 bases and J lost 3 bases. The germline gives CDR1 MNHEY, CDR2 SVGAGI. CDR3 length equals 17 residues. The CDR3 coding sequence is TGTGCCAGCAGTTCGGGACTAGCGGGAGGAGGTGGCTACGAGCAGTACTTC. This encodes CASSSGLAGGGGYEQYF.

J is TRBJ2-3 and V is TRBV4-1, with a tentative D call TRBD2 (5 bases). The germline V and J ends were trimmed by 0 bases and 2 bases, with 9 bases remaining between them. The length of the CDR3 is 15 residues. The V gene's germline CDR1 is MGHRA and CDR2 YSYEKL. CDR3 protein: CASSQDRTLTDTQYF. CDR3 in DNA: TGCGCCAGCAGCCAAGACAGGACTCTCACAGATACGCAGTATTTT.

This clonotype has just a few counts. The gene calls are TRBV9 and TRBJ1-1, with unresolved D. Trimming pared 0 bases from V and 6 bases from J, leaving 3 bases between. Germline values: CDR1 SGDLS, CDR2 YYNGEE. The CDR3 has 11 residues. Here the CDR3 DNA reads TGTGCCAGCAGCGTAGGGCCTGAAGCTTTCTTT. Its protein product is CASSVGPEAFF.

This clonotype was counted a few times. The gene calls are TRBV5-5 and TRBJ2-7; the D gene is possibly TRBD1 (5 bases). Trimming left V 0 bases short and J 2 bases short, with 9 bases between. Looked up from germline, CDR1 is SGHKS and CDR2 is YYEKEE (reference sequence). This CDR3 spans 14 amino acids. The CDR3 DNA is TGTGCCAGCAGCTTGGGCTCAGGGCCCTACGAGCAGTACTTC. It translates to CASSLGSGPYEQYF.

This clonotype showed up just a few times. This chain links TRBV20-1 with TRBJ2-7; D is unclear. The germline gives CDR1 DFQATT, CDR2 SNEGSKA (reference sequence). V was clipped by 0 bases and J by 3 bases, with 12 bases between them. This CDR3 has 14 residues. Written as DNA, the CDR3 is TGCAGTGCTAGAGATTCCGGCCGAAACTACGAGCAGTACTTC. It specifies CSARDSGRNYEQYF.

This clonotype was seen only a few times. This chain joins TRBV29-1 and TRBJ1-2, with D maybe TRBD1 (5 bases). CDR1 is SQVTM and CDR2 is ANQGSEA in the germline V gene. The CDR3 is 12 residues long. Trimming stripped 7 bases from V and 3 bases from J, with 12 bases between. This chain's CDR3 is CSATGADYGYTF. As DNA, the CDR3 is TGCAGCGCCACAGGTGCGGACTATGGCTACACCTTC.

This clonotype was detected many times. The CDR3 sequence: CAISSTGTGGNSPLHF. In DNA form, the CDR3 reads TGTGCCATCAGCTCCACCGGGACAGGGGGGAATTCACCCCTCCACTTT. This chain uses TRBV10-3 with TRBJ1-6; 11 bases agree with TRBD1. J was trimmed by 7 bases and V by 6 bases; bases with no gene match: 8. The CDR3 contains 16 residues. Germline V lookup: CDR1 ENHRY, CDR2 SYGVKD.